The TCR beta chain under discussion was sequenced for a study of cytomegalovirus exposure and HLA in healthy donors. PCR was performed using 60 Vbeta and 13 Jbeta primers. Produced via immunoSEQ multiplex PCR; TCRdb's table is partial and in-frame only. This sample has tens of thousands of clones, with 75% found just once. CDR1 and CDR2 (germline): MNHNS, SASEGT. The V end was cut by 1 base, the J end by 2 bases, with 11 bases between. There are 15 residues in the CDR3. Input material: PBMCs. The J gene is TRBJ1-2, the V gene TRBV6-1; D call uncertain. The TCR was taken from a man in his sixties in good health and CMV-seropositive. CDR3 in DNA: TGTGCCAGCAGTGAAGTTGGAGGGAGGAACTATGGCTACACCTTC. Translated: CASSEVGGRNYGYTF.